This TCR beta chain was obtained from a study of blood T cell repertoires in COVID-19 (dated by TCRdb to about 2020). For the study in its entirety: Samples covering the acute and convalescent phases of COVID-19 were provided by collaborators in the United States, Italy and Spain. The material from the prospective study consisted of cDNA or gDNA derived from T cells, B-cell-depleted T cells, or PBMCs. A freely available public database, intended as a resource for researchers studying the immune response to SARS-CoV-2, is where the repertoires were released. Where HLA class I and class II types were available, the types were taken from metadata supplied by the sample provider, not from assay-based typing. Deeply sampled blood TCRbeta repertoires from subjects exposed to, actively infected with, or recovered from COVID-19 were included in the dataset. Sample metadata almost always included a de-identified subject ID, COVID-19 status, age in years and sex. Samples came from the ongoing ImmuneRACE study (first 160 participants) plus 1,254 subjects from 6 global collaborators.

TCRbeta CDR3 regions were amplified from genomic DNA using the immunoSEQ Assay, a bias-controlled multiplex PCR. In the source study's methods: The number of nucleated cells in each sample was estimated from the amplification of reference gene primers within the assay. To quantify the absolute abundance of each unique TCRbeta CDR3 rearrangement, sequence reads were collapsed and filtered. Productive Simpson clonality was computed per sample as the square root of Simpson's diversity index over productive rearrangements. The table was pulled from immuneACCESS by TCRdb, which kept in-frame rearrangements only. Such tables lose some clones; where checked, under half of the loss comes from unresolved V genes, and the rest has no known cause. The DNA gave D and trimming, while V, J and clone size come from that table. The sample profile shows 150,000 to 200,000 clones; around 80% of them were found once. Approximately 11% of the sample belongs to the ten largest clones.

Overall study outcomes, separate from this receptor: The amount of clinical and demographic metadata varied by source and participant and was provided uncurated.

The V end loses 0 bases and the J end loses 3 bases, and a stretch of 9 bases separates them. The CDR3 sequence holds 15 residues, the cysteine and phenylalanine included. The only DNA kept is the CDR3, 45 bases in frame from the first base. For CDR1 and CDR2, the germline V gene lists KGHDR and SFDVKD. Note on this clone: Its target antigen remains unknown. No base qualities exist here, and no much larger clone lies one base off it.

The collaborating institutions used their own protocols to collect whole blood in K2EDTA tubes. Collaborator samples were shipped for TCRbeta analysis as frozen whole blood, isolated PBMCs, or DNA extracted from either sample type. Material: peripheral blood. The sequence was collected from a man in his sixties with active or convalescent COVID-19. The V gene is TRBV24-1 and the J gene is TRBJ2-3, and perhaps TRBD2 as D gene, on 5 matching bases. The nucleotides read TGTGCCACCAGTGATTTGTGGGGAGCGACAGATACGCAGTATTTT. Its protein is CATSDLWGATDTQYF.